Sequencing of this T cell receptor (beta chain) was carried out in a study of beta chain features in type 1 diabetes. This clone was seen repeatedly, ten times or more. What was sequenced were expressed TCRB transcripts, since all of the isolated RNA had been reverse transcribed. Some clones are missing from TCRdb's copy, which holds only in-frame ones; the method was immunoSEQ multiplex PCR. The table lists hundreds of thousands of clones, 7.5% to 10% of them singletons. Per the germline V gene, CDR1 is SQVTM and CDR2 is ANQGSEA. The CDR3 sequence is 14 residues long. The V segment lost 6 bases and the J segment 5 bases; nucleotides outside the gene matches: 9.

This TCR derives from a young woman in good health. The sample consisted of naive CD4+ T cells from blood. The chain uses TRBV29-1 and TRBJ2-5, with TRBD1 identical over 10 bases. In DNA, the CDR3 is TGCAGCGTCCCACCGGGACAGGGGATGGAGACCCAGTACTTC. Translation: CSVPPGQGMETQYF.